The 25 T cell receptor beta chains below come from one sample, sequenced in a study of control samples from healthy donors and cancer patients. Assay used: immunoSEQ multiplex PCR; TCRdb lists only in-frame clones, some missing. The table lists 260,000 or so clones, around 80% of them singletons, with about 14% in the top ten. Source material: PBMCs. The receptors were gathered from a woman aged 60-75 years with lung cancer.

The chain combines TRBV5-8 with TRBJ1-1; no reliable D call. V gave up 0 bases and J gave up 7 bases, with 7 bases separating them. Per the germline V gene, CDR1 is SGHTS and CDR2 is YDEGEE. The CDR3 sequence is 12 residues long. CDR3 in amino acids: CASSLGPGEAFF. The CDR3 DNA is TGTGCCAGCAGCTTGGGTCCGGGTGAAGCTTTCTTT.

The rearrangement uses TRBV5-6 and TRBJ1-5; 11 bases line up with TRBD1. V was pared by 1 base and J by 6 bases, with 3 bases of the junction left unmatched. In germline, CDR1 is SGHDT, CDR2 YYEEEE. CDR3 length: 15 residues. The CDR3 protein is CASSLTGQGVQPQHF. The CDR3 bases are TGTGCCAGCAGCTTGACGGGACAGGGGGTTCAGCCCCAGCATTTT.

The CDR3 DNA sequence: TGTGCCAGCAGCCGGGACAGGCTGGCAGAGACCCAGTACTTC. Protein product: CASSRDRLAETQYF. The rearrangement joins TRBV6-5 to TRBJ2-5, with TRBD1 matching 8 bases. Germline CDR1 and CDR2: MNHEY and SVGAGI. Trimming removed 6 bases from V and 4 bases from J; junction bases left unmatched: 7. CDR3 length equals 14 residues.

The chain joins TRBV19 to TRBJ1-1, with no clear D. This CDR3 has 12 residues. Germline assignment: CDR1 LNHDA and CDR2 SQIVND (reference sequence). V was pared by 3 bases and J by 0 bases, with 2 bases between. This CDR3 reads CASSIVNTEAFF. The CDR3 DNA reads TGTGCCAGTAGTATCGTGAACACTGAAGCTTTCTTT.

V usage is TRBV18 and J usage is TRBJ2-7, with 8 nucleotides matching TRBD2. This CDR3 region has 16 residues. The V and J ends lost 1 base and 0 bases, in that order; junction bases with no gene match: 5. Germline assignment: CDR1 KGHSH and CDR2 LQKENI. The CDR3 protein is CASSPRASGSSYEQYF. CDR3 nucleotide sequence: TGTGCCAGCTCACCACGCGCTAGCGGGTCCTCCTACGAGCAGTACTTC.

The V call is TRBV7-9, the J call TRBJ1-2; TRBD1 aligns across 7 bases. This CDR3 comprises 17 residues. V was pared by 1 base and J by 0 bases, with 8 bases of the junction left unmatched. Germline V CDR1 and CDR2: SEHNR, FQNEAQ (reference sequence). CDR3 amino acids: CASSLDLQGVSNYGYTF. In nucleotides, the CDR3 is TGTGCCAGCAGCTTAGATCTGCAGGGGGTTTCTAACTATGGCTACACCTTC.

In DNA form, the CDR3 reads TGTGCCATCAGTGAGTTAGGACAGGGCCTCGAAGCTTTCTTT. Protein: CAISELGQGLEAFF. The V and J genes are TRBV10-3 and TRBJ1-1, with 8 bases identical to TRBD1. CDR1 and CDR2 (germline): ENHRY, SYGVKD. The CDR3 is 14 amino acids. J was trimmed by 8 bases and V by 1 base; bases with no gene match: 6.

V and J are TRBV2 and TRBJ1-4; D is perhaps TRBD1 (5 bases). V was clipped by 8 bases and J by 8 bases, with 9 bases between them. The CDR3 totals 11 residues. The germline V gene encodes CDR1 SNHLY and CDR2 FYNNEI. The CDR3 DNA is TGTGCCAGCGGGCCAGGGGAAAAACTGTTTTTT. As protein: CASGPGEKLFF. Based on the CDR3 plus reference TRBV2 and TRBJ1-4, the full variable domain is EPEVTQTPSHQVTQMGQEVILRCVPISNHLYFYWYRQILGQKVEFLVSFYNNEISEKSEIFDDQFSVERPDGSNFTLKIRSTKLEDSAMYFCASGPGEKLFFGSGTQLSVL.

CDR3 protein: CASSPPGQGWGYTF. The CDR3 DNA is TGTGCCAGCTCGCCCCCGGGACAGGGGTGGGGCTACACCTTC. The J gene is TRBJ1-2, the V gene TRBV11-2; 10 bases are shared with TRBD1. The CDR3 covers 14 residues. Trimming took 8 bases from V and 8 from J; bases not matched to a gene: 11. Germline lookup yields CDR1 SGHAT and CDR2 FQNNGV.

This chain links TRBV6-5 with TRBJ2-5, with a weak D call TRBD2 (5 bases). This CDR3 contains 13 residues. Germline assignment: CDR1 MNHEY and CDR2 SVGAGI. V lost 5 bases and J lost 0, with 7 bases in between. The CDR3 loop reads CASSQDYQETQYF. Written as DNA, the CDR3 is TGTGCCAGCAGTCAGGACTACCAAGAGACCCAGTACTTC.

This clone appeared a few times. The chain carries TRBV5-3 and TRBJ2-2; either TRBD1 or TRBD2 may supply D (5 bases each). TRBV5-3 is placed among ORFs of uncertain function. V lost 4 bases, J lost 7 bases, and 20 bases lay in between. The CDR3 is 16 residues long. The CDR3 spells CARSPRRQGDGGELFF. The CDR3 DNA reads TGTGCCAGAAGCCCCCGTAGGCAGGGAGACGGCGGGGAGCTGTTTTTT.

The table lists this clone with a few counts. The chain joins TRBV27 to TRBJ2-7, with D hard to call. CDR3 length: 16 amino acids. Deletions cut 1 base from V and 0 bases from J, with 13 bases between. Germline V gene data show CDR1 as MNHEY and CDR2 as SMNVEV (reference sequence). The CDR3 DNA sequence: TGTGCCAGCAGTTTATTCCAGCCAGCGCTCTCCTACGAGCAGTACTTC. It yields the protein CASSLFQPALSYEQYF.

The gene calls are TRBV2 and TRBJ2-6, with D tentatively TRBD1 or TRBD2 (5 bases each). Germline V gene data show CDR1 as SNHLY and CDR2 as FYNNEI. The ends were cut back, 6 bases at V and 0 bases at J, with 15 bases in the middle. This CDR3 is 17 amino acids long. CDR3 nucleotide sequence: TGTGCCAGCAGGGAACCGGGACGTCTCTCTGGGGCCAACGTCCTGACTTTC. This translates into CASREPGRLSGANVLTF.

As regards this clone: Other DNA sequences in this sample translate to the same CDR3. The V call is TRBV5-1, the J call TRBJ1-1, with D perhaps TRBD1 (5 bases). V dropped 4 bases and J dropped 1 base, with 11 bases sitting between them. The CDR3 totals 14 residues. CDR1 is SGHRS, CDR2 YFSETQ, per germline. The CDR3 sequence: CASSPGTGNTEAFF. The CDR3 DNA follows: TGCGCCAGCAGCCCTGGGACTGGGAACACTGAAGCTTTCTTT.

The J gene is TRBJ2-4, the V gene TRBV6-1; D is undetermined. The germline V and J ends were trimmed by 1 base and 0 bases, with 19 bases remaining between them. CDR1 is MNHNS, CDR2 SASEGT, per germline. CDR3 length equals 19 residues. DNA for the CDR3: TGTGCCAGCAGTGAAGGTTGGGCAGGCCCACGTCTAGCCAAAAACATTCAGTACTTC. It is translated as CASSEGWAGPRLAKNIQYF.

V usage is TRBV18 and J usage is TRBJ2-1; 8 nucleotides align to TRBD1. Germline V gene data show CDR1 as KGHSH and CDR2 as LQKENI. This CDR3 contains 17 residues. V trimming: 3 bases; J trimming: 6 bases; junction bases outside the gene matches: 13. For the CDR3, the DNA is TGTGCCAGCTCACCGTACACCGGGACAGGCCGAGGCAATGAGCAGTTCTTC. Translation: CASSPYTGTGRGNEQFF.

The rearrangement uses TRBV3-1 (or the pseudogene TRBV3-2) and TRBJ2-7, with 9 bases that match TRBD1. Germline V gene lookup returns CDR1 LGHDT and CDR2 YNNKEL (reference sequence). Germline trimming cut 4 bases from V and 2 bases from J; bases unmatched to any gene: 9. CDR3 length: 16 residues. The CDR3 loop is CASSLTPGQGTYEQYF. The DNA of the CDR3 is TGTGCCAGCAGCCTAACTCCGGGACAGGGTACCTACGAGCAGTACTTC.

This clone showed up just a few times. V usage is TRBV10-1 and J usage is TRBJ1-1; D uncertain. The CDR3 contains 15 residues. The germline V gene encodes CDR1 WNHNN and CDR2 SYGVQD (reference sequence). Trimming left V 5 bases short and J 1 base short, with 14 bases between. The CDR3: CASSPYSLGNTEAFF. The DNA of the CDR3 is TGCGCCAGCAGTCCCTACAGCCTGGGGAACACTGAAGCTTTCTTT.

This chain connects TRBV29-1 to TRBJ1-6, with D possibly being TRBD1 (5 bases). The CDR3 is 17 residues long. Germline CDR1 reads SQVTM; CDR2 reads ANQGSEA. The V end was cut by 5 bases, the J end by 3 bases, with 20 bases between. CDR3 sequence reads: CSVLQPRQPHYNSPLHF. The CDR3 DNA is TGCAGCGTTCTCCAGCCCCGACAGCCCCACTATAATTCACCCCTCCACTTT.

The rearrangement joins TRBV11-2 to TRBJ1-2; D gene unclear. Per the germline V gene, CDR1 is SGHAT and CDR2 is FQNNGV. This CDR3 region has 14 residues. Trimming cost V 5 bases and J 4 bases, with 14 bases left between them. The CDR3 coding sequence is TGTGCCAGCAGCCCTCCGGAACAGATCTATGGCTACACCTTC. It codes for CASSPPEQIYGYTF.

The rearrangement links TRBV5-1 to TRBJ1-1; D not certain. The CDR3 runs to 15 residues. Germline-derived CDR1 and CDR2 are SGHRS and YFSETQ. V lost 0 bases and J 1 base, leaving 10 bases between the germline ends. CDR3 coding DNA: TGCGCCAGCAGCTTGGCCGTACAGAGGAACACTGAAGCTTTCTTT. Encoded protein: CASSLAVQRNTEAFF.

This sequence joins TRBV5-1 and TRBJ2-6; D is tentatively TRBD1 or TRBD2 (5 bases each). Germline V lookup: CDR1 SGHRS, CDR2 YFSETQ. The CDR3 sequence is 16 residues long. V lost 0 bases to trimming and J lost 0 bases, with 7 bases between them. CDR3: CASSLEGSSGANVLTF. The CDR3, as DNA: TGCGCCAGCAGCTTGGAGGGGAGCTCTGGGGCCAACGTCCTGACTTTC.

Only one count was recorded for this clone. The chain has TRBV4-1 and TRBJ2-3; D ambiguous. Trimming removed 0 bases from V and 5 bases from J, with 6 bases in between. Germline CDR1 MGHRA, CDR2 YSYEKL. The CDR3 is made up of 13 amino acids. The CDR3 sequence is CASSQDNGDTQYF. CDR3 nucleotides: TGCGCCAGCAGCCAAGACAATGGAGATACGCAGTATTTT.

The rearrangement links TRBV5-1 to TRBJ2-7; the D call may be TRBD1 or TRBD2 (6 bases each). Germline lookup yields CDR1 SGHRS and CDR2 YFSETQ. The V and J ends lost 4 bases and 6 bases respectively, with 20 bases between them. The CDR3 spans 15 residues. CDR3 bases: TGCGCCAGCAGCGGCGGGGCGGGACCCAGGGGCGAGCAGTACTTC. Amino acid sequence: CASSGGAGPRGEQYF.

The chain has TRBV2 and TRBJ1-1; D not resolved. The CDR3 loop spans 12 amino acids. The germline V and J ends were trimmed by 2 bases and 1 base, with 2 bases remaining between them. Germline V gene data show CDR1 as SNHLY and CDR2 as FYNNEI. The CDR3, as DNA: TGTGCCAGCAGTGAAAAGAACACTGAAGCTTTCTTT. Protein: CASSEKNTEAFF. The full variable domain, in which reference TRBV2 and TRBJ1-1 provide the parts outside the CDR3, is EPEVTQTPSHQVTQMGQEVILRCVPISNHLYFYWYRQILGQKVEFLVSFYNNEISEKSEIFDDQFSVERPDGSNFTLKIRSTKLEDSAMYFCASSEKNTEAFFGQGTRLTVV.